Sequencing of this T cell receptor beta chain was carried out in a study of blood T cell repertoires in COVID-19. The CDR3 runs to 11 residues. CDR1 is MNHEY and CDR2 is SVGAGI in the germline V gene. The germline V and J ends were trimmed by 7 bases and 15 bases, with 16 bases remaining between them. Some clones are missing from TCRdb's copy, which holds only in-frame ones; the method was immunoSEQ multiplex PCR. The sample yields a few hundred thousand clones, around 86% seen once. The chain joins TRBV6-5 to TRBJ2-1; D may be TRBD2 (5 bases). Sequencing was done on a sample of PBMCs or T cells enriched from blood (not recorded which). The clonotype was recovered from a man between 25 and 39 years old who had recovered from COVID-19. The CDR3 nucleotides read TGTGCCAGCATAGGGATGGGAGTAGGGTTCTTC. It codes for CASIGMGVGFF.